Given below is one T cell receptor beta chain in context. Trimming took 6 bases from V and 4 from J, leaving 10 bases between them. Germline V gene data show CDR1 as LGHDT and CDR2 as YNNKEL (reference sequence). This CDR3 region has 13 residues. The data were obtained in a study of T cell responses to AZD1222 COVID-19 vaccine. Using immunoSEQ multiplex PCR, the repertoire was profiled, and TCRdb retains in-frame clones only, with some absent. The sample lists 140,000 or so clones, around 90% occurring once. V and J are TRBV3-1 (or the pseudogene TRBV3-2) and TRBJ1-5; D ambiguous. Here the sequenced sample was peripheral blood, taken on day 0 of AZD1222 vaccination. The sequence derives from an adult in good health. The CDR3 DNA reads as TGTGCCAGCAGTGGACCGAGTAATCAGCCCCAGCATTTT. The encoded protein is CASSGPSNQPQHF.